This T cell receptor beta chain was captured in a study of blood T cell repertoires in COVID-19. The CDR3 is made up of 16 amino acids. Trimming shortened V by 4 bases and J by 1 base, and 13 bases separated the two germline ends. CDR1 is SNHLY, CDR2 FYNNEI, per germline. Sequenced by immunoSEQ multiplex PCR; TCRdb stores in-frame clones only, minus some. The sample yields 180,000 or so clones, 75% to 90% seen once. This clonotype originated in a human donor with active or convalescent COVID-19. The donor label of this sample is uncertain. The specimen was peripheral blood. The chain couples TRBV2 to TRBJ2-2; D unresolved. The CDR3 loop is CASSGGSRWNTGELFF. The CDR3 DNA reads TGTGCCAGCAGTGGCGGTAGTCGGTGGAACACCGGGGAGCTGTTTTTT. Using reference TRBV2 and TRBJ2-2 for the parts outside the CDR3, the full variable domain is EPEVTQTPSHQVTQMGQEVILRCVPISNHLYFYWYRQILGQKVEFLVSFYNNEISEKSEIFDDQFSVERPDGSNFTLKIRSTKLEDSAMYFCASSGGSRWNTGELFFGEGSRLTVL.